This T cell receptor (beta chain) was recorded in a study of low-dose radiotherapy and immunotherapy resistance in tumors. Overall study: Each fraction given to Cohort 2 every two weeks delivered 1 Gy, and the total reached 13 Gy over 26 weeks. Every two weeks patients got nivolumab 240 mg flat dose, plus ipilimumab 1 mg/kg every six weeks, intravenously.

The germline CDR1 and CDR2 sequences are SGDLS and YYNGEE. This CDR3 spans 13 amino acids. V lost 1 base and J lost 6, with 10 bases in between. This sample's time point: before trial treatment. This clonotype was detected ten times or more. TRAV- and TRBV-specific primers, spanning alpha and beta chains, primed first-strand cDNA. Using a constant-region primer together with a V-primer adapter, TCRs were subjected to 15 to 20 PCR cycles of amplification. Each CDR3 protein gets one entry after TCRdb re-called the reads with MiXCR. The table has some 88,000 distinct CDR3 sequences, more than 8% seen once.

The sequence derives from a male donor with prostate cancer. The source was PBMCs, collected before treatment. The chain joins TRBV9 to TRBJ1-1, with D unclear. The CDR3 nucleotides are TGTGCCAGCAGCGTATTACCCGTCGCTGAAGCTTTCTTT. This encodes CASSVLPVAEAFF.